These 6 T cell receptor beta chains originate from one sample sequenced in a study of cytomegalovirus exposure and HLA in healthy donors. Primers for the PCR totalled 60 Vbeta and 13 Jbeta. Some clones are missing from TCRdb's copy, which holds only in-frame ones; the method was immunoSEQ multiplex PCR. Among over 150,000 clones listed, 80% to 90% were seen once. Material for sequencing was PBMCs. The source of these receptors is a woman between 50 and 59 years old in good health and CMV-seronegative.

The V gene is TRBV28, the J gene TRBJ2-1, with TRBD2 identical over 9 bases. The V gene's germline CDR1 is MDHEN and CDR2 SYDVKM. The CDR3 contains 14 residues. With 7 bases clipped from V and 3 bases from J, the junction kept 4 bases outside the gene matches. DNA of the CDR3: TGTGCCAGCACTCCAGCGGGGGGCTACAATGAGCAGTTCTTC. Protein: CASTPAGGYNEQFF.

The genes are TRBV7-2 and TRBJ1-6; 7 positions match TRBD1. The CDR3 runs 13 residues. Trimming removed 1 base from V and 16 bases from J; junction bases left unmatched: 7. CDR1 is SGHTA and CDR2 is FQGNSA in the germline V gene. The CDR3 region has the DNA TGTGCCAGCAGCTTAGAACAGGGGTCAATACTCCACTTT. It yields the protein CASSLEQGSILHF.

This rearrangement joins TRBV7-3 to TRBJ2-5; weak D call: TRBD2 (6 bases). The CDR3 has 15 amino acids. Germline CDR1 reads SGHTA; CDR2 reads FQGTGA. Trimming left V 5 bases short and J 2 bases short, with 15 bases between. CDR3 nucleotide sequence: TGTGCCAGCAGCGAGCTAGCGTCTCCGCAAGAGACCCAGTACTTC. Translated, it gives CASSELASPQETQYF.

This clone was counted between two and nine times. The chain is built from TRBV4-3 and TRBJ2-1; 9 nucleotides match TRBD1. Germline-derived CDR1 and CDR2 are LGHNA and YSLEER. Trimming at V came to 4 bases and at J to 6 bases, leaving 7 bases not matched to a gene. CDR3 size: 15 residues. Here the CDR3 reads CASSPGTGRANEQFF. The CDR3 nucleotides are TGCGCCAGCAGCCCGGGGACAGGGAGGGCCAATGAGCAGTTCTTC.

The chain combines TRBV9 with TRBJ2-1; 10 bases line up with TRBD2. CDR3 length: 15 residues. V trimming: 0 bases; J trimming: 8 bases; junction bases outside the gene matches: 5. CDR1 and CDR2 (germline): SGDLS, YYNGEE. CDR3 amino acids: CASSVGAGGPHEQFF. The CDR3 DNA is TGTGCCAGCAGCGTAGGAGCGGGGGGGCCCCATGAGCAGTTCTTC.

The chain uses TRBV30 and TRBJ2-3; D is perhaps TRBD1 (6 bases). This CDR3 has 13 residues. CDR1 is GTSNPN and CDR2 is SVGIG in the germline V gene (reference sequence). Trimming removed 4 bases at V and 4 bases at J, with 12 bases between. The CDR3 protein is CAWTRGPADTQYF. In DNA form, the CDR3 reads TGTGCCTGGACCAGGGGTCCCGCAGATACGCAGTATTTT.